This T cell receptor beta chain derives from a study of T cell repertoires in cytomegalovirus infection. Study summary: CMV epitopes used comprised recently identified HLA-C-restricted ones and well-studied HLA-B-restricted ones. General study results and limits: Cumulated frequencies of public TCR beta families served to identify carriers of CMV plus the relevant HLA.

TCRdb recomputed calls from the reads with MiXCR, one row per CDR3 protein. The data show about 770,000 distinct CDR3 sequences, under 35% seen once. Details on this clonotype: What it binds is unknown.

The CDR3 has 15 amino acids. After removal of 6 bases from V and 7 bases from J, the junction contained 10 bases not matched to a gene. CDR1 and CDR2 (germline): MNHNS, SASEGT. The chain combines TRBV6-1 with TRBJ1-5, with TRBD1 matching 9 bases. Sequenced here: cultured CD8+ T cells from PBMCs, sampled from culture after CMV antigen stimulation. This TCR was sampled from a human donor in good health (CMV status not recorded). Some clones in this sample may be carry-over from other donors' samples. The CDR3 protein is CASRADRGLFQPQHF. Here the CDR3 DNA reads TGTGCCAGCAGGGCGGACAGGGGACTGTTCCAGCCCCAGCATTTT.